These T cell receptor beta chains were read from a single sample in a study of blood T cell repertoires in COVID-19. Method: immunoSEQ multiplex PCR; TCRdb's copy keeps in-frame clones and lacks some. The table lists approximately 30,000 clones, around 88% of them singletons. Material: peripheral blood. The source is a human donor in a cohort sampled during active COVID-19. CDR3s include the opening cysteine and the closing phenylalanine or tryptophan. The order of the fields is clone size, V gene, J gene, D gene, CDR3 DNA, CDR3 protein. A D gene is named only where the DNA matches it firmly. Expanded clones are given a class, and other clones once, few, many or no size at all.

abundance: -
v_gene: TRBV5-1
j_gene: TRBJ2-7
d_gene: TRBD2
CDR3nt: TGCGCCAGCAGCTTCCGGACTAGCGGGGGACCCTACGAGCAGTACTTC
CDR3aa: CASSFRTSGGPYEQYF

abundance: -
v_gene: TRBV6-6
j_gene: TRBJ1-1
d_gene: -
CDR3nt: TGTGCCAGCAGCTCCGACAGCCCGGAAATCAACACTGAAGCTTTCTTT
CDR3aa: CASSSDSPEINTEAFF

abundance: few
v_gene: TRBV6-1
j_gene: TRBJ1-5
d_gene: -
CDR3nt: TGTGCCAGCAGTGAAGGCCAGGGAAGGCAGCCCCAGCATTTT
CDR3aa: CASSEGQGRQPQHF

abundance: -
v_gene: TRBV28
j_gene: TRBJ2-1
d_gene: -
CDR3nt: TGTGCCAGCAGTTTTCTGTCGCGTACAGGGACAATCTTC
CDR3aa: CASSFLSRTGTIF

abundance: -
v_gene: TRBV9
j_gene: TRBJ2-3
d_gene: TRBD2
CDR3nt: TGTGCCAGCGGGCTAGCGGGGGGGCAGGGCACAGATACGCAGTATTTT
CDR3aa: CASGLAGGQGTDTQYF

abundance: -
v_gene: TRBV5-6
j_gene: TRBJ2-3
d_gene: -
CDR3nt: TGTGCCAGCAGCCTGGGTCTAGGGGAAAAGTCCACAGATACGCAGTATTTT
CDR3aa: CASSLGLGEKSTDTQYF

abundance: -
v_gene: TRBV4-2
j_gene: TRBJ2-1
d_gene: TRBD2
CDR3nt: TGTGCCAGCAGTTTAGTGGGCGGGAGCTCCTACAATGAGCAGTTCTTC
CDR3aa: CASSLVGGSSYNEQFF

abundance: -
v_gene: TRBV10-1
j_gene: TRBJ2-7
d_gene: -
CDR3nt: TGCGCCAGCAGTGAAAACGGACAAAACTACGAGCAGTACTTC
CDR3aa: CASSENGQNYEQYF

abundance: once
v_gene: TRBV28
j_gene: TRBJ2-7
d_gene: TRBD1
CDR3nt: TGTGCCAGCAGCAGACCGGGACAGGAGTCCTACGAGCAGTACTTC
CDR3aa: CASSRPGQESYEQYF

abundance: -
v_gene: TRBV6-2/TRBV6-3
j_gene: TRBJ1-2
d_gene: -
CDR3nt: TGTGCCAGCAGTTACTCGGGACCGGGGGATCCTGGCTACACCTTC
CDR3aa: CASSYSGPGDPGYTF

abundance: -
v_gene: TRBV21-1
j_gene: TRBJ2-7
d_gene: -
CDR3nt: TGTGCCAGCTCGCATCATACAACCTACGAGCAGTACTTC
CDR3aa: CASSHHTTYEQYF

abundance: -
v_gene: TRBV18
j_gene: TRBJ2-1
d_gene: TRBD2
CDR3nt: TGTGCCAGCTCACCACTAGCGGGGGCCTCCTACAATGAGCAGTTCTTC
CDR3aa: CASSPLAGASYNEQFF

abundance: -
v_gene: TRBV6-6
j_gene: TRBJ2-2
d_gene: TRBD2
CDR3nt: TGTGCCAGCAGTTCGACTAGCGGGAGTAGCAGGGAGCTGTTTTTT
CDR3aa: CASSSTSGSSRELFF

abundance: few
v_gene: TRBV5-4
j_gene: TRBJ2-7
d_gene: TRBD1
CDR3nt: TGTGCCAGCAGCTCCCCCAAGACAGGGGGAATATACGAGCAGTACTTC
CDR3aa: CASSSPKTGGIYEQYF